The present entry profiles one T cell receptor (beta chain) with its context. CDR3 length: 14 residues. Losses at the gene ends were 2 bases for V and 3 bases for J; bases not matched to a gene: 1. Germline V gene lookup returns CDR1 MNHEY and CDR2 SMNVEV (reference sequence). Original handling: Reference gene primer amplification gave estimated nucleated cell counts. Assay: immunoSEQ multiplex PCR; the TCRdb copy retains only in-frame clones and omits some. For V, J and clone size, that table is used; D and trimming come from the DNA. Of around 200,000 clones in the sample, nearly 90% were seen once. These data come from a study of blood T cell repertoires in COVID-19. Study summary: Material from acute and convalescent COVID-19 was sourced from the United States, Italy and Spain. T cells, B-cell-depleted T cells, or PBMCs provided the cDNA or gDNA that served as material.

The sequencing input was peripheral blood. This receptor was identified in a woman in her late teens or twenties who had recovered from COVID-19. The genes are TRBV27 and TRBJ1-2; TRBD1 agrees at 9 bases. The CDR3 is CASSLDRGDYGYTF. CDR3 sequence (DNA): TGTGCCAGCAGTTTAGACAGGGGGGACTATGGCTACACCTTC.